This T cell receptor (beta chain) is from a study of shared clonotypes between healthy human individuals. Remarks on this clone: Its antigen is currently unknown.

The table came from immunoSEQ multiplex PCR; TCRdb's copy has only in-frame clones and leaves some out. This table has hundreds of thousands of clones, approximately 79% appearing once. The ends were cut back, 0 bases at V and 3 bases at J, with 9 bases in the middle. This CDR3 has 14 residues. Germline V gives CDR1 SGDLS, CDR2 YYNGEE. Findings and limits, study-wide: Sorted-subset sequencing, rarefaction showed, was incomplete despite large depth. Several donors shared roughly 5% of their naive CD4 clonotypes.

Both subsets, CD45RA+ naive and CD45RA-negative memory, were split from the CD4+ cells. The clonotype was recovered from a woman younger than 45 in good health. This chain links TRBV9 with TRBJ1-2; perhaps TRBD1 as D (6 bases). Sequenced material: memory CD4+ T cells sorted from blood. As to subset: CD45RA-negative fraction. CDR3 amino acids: CASSVAAGDYGYTF. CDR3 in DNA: TGTGCCAGCAGCGTAGCCGCAGGGGACTATGGCTACACCTTC.